The 26 T cell receptor beta chains below were found in one sample sequenced in a study of cytomegalovirus exposure and HLA in healthy donors. It was with 60 Vbeta and 13 Jbeta primers that the PCR ran. Sequencing used immunoSEQ multiplex PCR; TCRdb keeps in-frame clones, though not all of them. The table lists under 150,000 clones, about 78% of them singletons, with about 3% in the top ten. Sequencing used PBMCs. The receptors derive from a human donor in good health.

This clone appeared a single time. The DNA for the CDR3 is TGTGCCAGCAGCTTGAACAGGGCAGGGGTGGGTTCACCCCTCCACTTT. The encoded protein is CASSLNRAGVGSPLHF. The gene calls are TRBV7-2 and TRBJ1-6; D is possibly TRBD1 (6 bases). V lost 3 bases and J 9 bases, leaving 18 bases between the germline ends. CDR3 size: 16 residues. Germline V lookup: CDR1 SGHTA, CDR2 FQGNSA.

V and J are TRBV4-3 and TRBJ2-7; 9 bases line up with TRBD2. From germline, CDR1 is LGHNA and CDR2 YSLEER. The junction had 3 bases not matched to a gene; V was cut back by 1 base and J by 2 bases. The CDR3 loop spans 15 amino acids. This CDR3 reads CASSQVLAGAYEQYF. In nucleotides, the CDR3 is TGCGCCAGCAGCCAAGTACTAGCGGGTGCCTACGAGCAGTACTTC.

The CDR3 loop is CASSHGTSGYNEQFF. CDR3 nucleotide sequence: TGCGCCAGCAGCCATGGGACTAGCGGCTACAATGAGCAGTTCTTC. V usage is TRBV4-3 and J usage is TRBJ2-1; 11 nucleotides line up with TRBD2. The CDR3 has 15 amino acids. Germline V lookup: CDR1 LGHNA, CDR2 YSLEER. Trimming cost V 3 bases and J 3 bases; bases outside gene matches: 1.

The V call is TRBV28, the J call TRBJ2-7; D possibly corresponds to TRBD2 (5 bases). In germline, CDR1 is MDHEN, CDR2 SYDVKM. The CDR3 is 12 residues long. The germline V and J ends were trimmed by 8 bases and 7 bases, with 15 bases remaining between them. The CDR3 region has the DNA TGTGCCAGCCGGGCCATCCCGGGAGAGCAGTACTTC. Protein: CASRAIPGEQYF.

The chain links TRBV9 to TRBJ2-7; D perhaps matches TRBD1 (6 bases). The germline V gene has CDR1 SGDLS and CDR2 YYNGEE. Trimming took 1 base from V and 9 from J, leaving 14 bases between them. The CDR3 is made up of 13 amino acids. This CDR3 reads CASSVSDSSVQYF. Here the CDR3 DNA reads TGTGCCAGCAGCGTATCGGACAGTTCAGTGCAGTACTTC.

The chain uses TRBV7-2 and TRBJ1-6; unclear D gene. There are 14 residues in the CDR3. The germline V and J ends were trimmed by 2 bases and 7 bases, with 9 bases remaining between them. Germline CDR1 is SGHTA and CDR2 is FQGNSA. The CDR3: CASSLNRQNSPLHF. The CDR3, as DNA: TGTGCCAGCAGCTTAAACAGACAAAATTCACCCCTCCACTTT.

The chain couples TRBV5-1 to TRBJ1-1; TRBD1 matches at 9 bases. The CDR3 spans 13 residues. Germline trimming cut 5 bases from V and 4 bases from J; bases unmatched to any gene: 3. Germline loops: CDR1 SGHRS, CDR2 YFSETQ. CDR3 sequence (DNA): TGCGCCAGCAGGATGACAGGGGGCACTGAAGCTTTCTTT. Protein product: CASRMTGGTEAFF.

By sample share, this clone is medium-sized. The genes are TRBV4-3 and TRBJ1-2; TRBD1 is a possible D gene (5 bases). V was trimmed by 0 bases and J by 8 bases, leaving 16 bases between them. From germline, CDR1 is LGHNA and CDR2 YSLEER. The CDR3 sequence is 15 residues long. The CDR3 bases are TGCGCCAGCAGCCAAGATTCAGCAGGGCTAGAGGGCTACACCTTC. This encodes CASSQDSAGLEGYTF.

This clone was seen a handful of times. The gene calls are TRBV27 and TRBJ2-6, with 10 bases aligning to TRBD2. From germline, CDR1 is MNHEY and CDR2 SMNVEV (reference sequence). CDR3 size: 18 residues. Trimming at V came to 2 bases and at J to 0 bases, leaving 4 bases not matched to a gene. CDR3 bases: TGTGCCAGCAGTTTAACTAGCGGGGTAAGCTCTGGGGCCAACGTCCTGACTTTC. Translating it yields CASSLTSGVSSGANVLTF.

The genes are TRBV9 and TRBJ2-5; 10 positions agree with TRBD2. This CDR3 region has 15 residues. CDR1 is SGDLS, CDR2 YYNGEE, per germline. V was clipped by 4 bases and J by 4 bases; unmatched bases: 7. The CDR3 coding sequence is TGTGCCAGCAGCCCCCGGACTAGCGGAGTAGAGACCCAGTACTTC. Translation: CASSPRTSGVETQYF.

The rearrangement joins TRBV4-2 to TRBJ1-1, with 9 nucleotides matching TRBD1. CDR3 size: 15 residues. Trimming removed 4 bases from V and 1 base from J; junction bases left unmatched: 4. Germline V gene lookup returns CDR1 LGHNA and CDR2 YNFKEQ. CDR3: CASSLDRGTNTEAFF. The CDR3, as DNA: TGTGCCAGCAGCCTTGACAGGGGGACGAACACTGAAGCTTTCTTT.

The chain employs TRBV30 and TRBJ2-7; maybe TRBD2 (5 bases). The V and J ends lost 2 bases and 2 bases respectively, with 13 bases between them. The CDR3 loop spans 14 amino acids. The germline V gene encodes CDR1 GTSNPN and CDR2 SVGIG (reference sequence). CDR3 region: CAWSLGSFAYEQYF. The CDR3 region has the DNA TGTGCCTGGAGTTTAGGGAGCTTCGCCTACGAGCAGTACTTC.

The CDR3 reads CASSLVGGAQVGELFF. The CDR3 nucleotides read TGTGCCAGCAGCTTAGTGGGGGGGGCGCAGGTCGGGGAGCTGTTTTTT. This chain uses TRBV7-2 with TRBJ2-2; D is possibly TRBD2 (7 bases). Germline V gene sequence: CDR1 SGHTA, CDR2 FQGNSA. V lost 1 base and J 7 bases, leaving 16 bases between the germline ends. The CDR3 totals 16 residues.

The genes are TRBV19 and TRBJ2-7, with D possibly TRBD2 on 6 matching bases. Germline V gives CDR1 LNHDA, CDR2 SQIVND (reference sequence). This CDR3 has 15 residues. The V end was cut by 6 bases, the J end by 0 bases, with 15 bases between. The CDR3 loop reads CASRTGTGTSYEQYF. CDR3 coding DNA: TGTGCCAGTAGAACCGGGACTGGAACCTCCTACGAGCAGTACTTC.

The rearrangement joins TRBV9 to TRBJ2-5, with D tentatively TRBD2 (5 bases). The CDR3 covers 17 residues. Germline V gives CDR1 SGDLS, CDR2 YYNGEE. V was trimmed by 0 bases and J by 1 base, leaving 16 bases between them. As DNA, the CDR3 is TGTGCCAGCAGCGTAGGATCGGGTGGGCTAGCCCAAGAGACCCAGTACTTC. Its protein is CASSVGSGGLAQETQYF.

This rearrangement joins TRBV10-3 to TRBJ1-4; the D gene is possibly TRBD1 (5 bases). V lost 4 bases to trimming and J lost 8 bases, with 8 bases between them. This CDR3 is 12 amino acids long. CDR1 and CDR2 from the germline V gene are ENHRY and SYGVKD. The CDR3 nucleotides are TGTGCCATCAGTGCAGCAGGGGAAAAACTGTTTTTT. It codes for CAISAAGEKLFF.

The rearrangement links TRBV29-1 to TRBJ1-2; 9 nucleotides line up with TRBD1. CDR1 is SQVTM and CDR2 is ANQGSEA in the germline V gene. After removal of 6 bases from V and 2 bases from J, the junction contained 4 bases not matched to a gene. This CDR3 region has 13 residues. The CDR3 bases are TGCAGCGTCGGACAGGGGCTCAACTATGGCTACACCTTC. As protein: CSVGQGLNYGYTF.

The sample holds a few counts of this clone. The chain joins TRBV28 to TRBJ2-1; 13 positions match TRBD2. Trimming took 10 bases from V and 8 from J; bases not matched to a gene: 8. Germline assignment: CDR1 MDHEN and CDR2 SYDVKM. The CDR3 has 14 residues. CDR3 DNA: TGTGCCATCGGGGGGACTAGCGGGACCCATGAGCAGTTCTTC. It translates to CAIGGTSGTHEQFF. Based on the CDR3 plus reference TRBV28 and TRBJ2-1, the full variable domain is DVKVTQSSRYLVKRTGEKVFLECVQDMDHENMFWYRQDPGLGLRLIYFSYDVKMKEKGDIPEGYSVSREKKERFSLILESASTNQTSMYLCAIGGTSGTHEQFFGPGTRLTVL.

The chain carries TRBV7-2 and TRBJ1-6, with D perhaps TRBD1 (5 bases). Germline assignment: CDR1 SGHTA and CDR2 FQGNSA. With 3 bases removed from V and 5 bases from J, the gap between germline ends came to 11 bases. The CDR3 has 15 amino acids. CDR3 DNA sequence: TGTGCCAGCAGCTTTAGGCAGGGCGATAATTCACCCCTCCACTTT. Amino acids: CASSFRQGDNSPLHF.

The rearrangement joins TRBV4-3 to TRBJ2-1, with D perhaps TRBD2 (7 bases). Germline V gene data show CDR1 as LGHNA and CDR2 as YSLEER. The CDR3 loop spans 15 amino acids. V lost 4 bases, J lost 0 bases, and 10 bases lay in between. The DNA for the CDR3 is TGCGCCAGCAGCCTACGGGGGGCCTCCTACAATGAGCAGTTCTTC. Translation gives CASSLRGASYNEQFF.

This clone came up once. This chain joins TRBV30 and TRBJ2-5, with D perhaps TRBD2 (6 bases). The CDR3 extends over 15 amino acids. Trimming took off 4 bases at V and 5 bases at J, with 20 bases between the two ends. CDR1 and CDR2 from the germline V gene are GTSNPN and SVGIG (reference sequence). DNA for the CDR3: TGTGCCTGGATTTATCGGGAGAGCGCCCGGGAGACCCAGTACTTC. It translates to CAWIYRESARETQYF.

V and J are TRBV5-1 and TRBJ2-1; 8 nucleotides agree with TRBD1. The CDR3 totals 19 residues. J gave up 0 bases and V 2 bases, and 13 bases lay outside the gene matches. Looked up from germline, CDR1 is SGHRS and CDR2 is YFSETQ. CDR3 loop: CASSFRGQAPGSSYNEQFF. DNA for the CDR3: TGCGCCAGCAGCTTTAGGGGACAGGCCCCCGGGAGCTCCTACAATGAGCAGTTCTTC. The complete variable domain, with remaining parts taken from reference TRBV5-1 and TRBJ2-1, reads KAGVTQTPRYLIKTRGQQVTLSCSPISGHRSVSWYQQTPGQGLQFLFEYFSETQRNKGNFPGRFSGRQFSNSRSEMNVSTLELGDSALYLCASSFRGQAPGSSYNEQFFGPGTRLTVL.

This clone was recorded once. The rearrangement joins TRBV15 to TRBJ1-5; 9 nucleotides match TRBD1. The CDR3 extends over 17 amino acids. Germline assignment: CDR1 LNHNV and CDR2 YYDKDF (reference sequence). V was pared by 3 bases and J by 0 bases, with 6 bases of the junction left unmatched. Here the CDR3 reads CATSSRTGVYSNQPQHF. As DNA, the CDR3 is TGTGCCACCAGCAGTAGGACAGGGGTATATAGCAATCAGCCCCAGCATTTT.

In its sample, this clone was seen a few times. J is TRBJ1-1 and V is TRBV7-6; D is perhaps TRBD1 (5 bases). CDR3 size: 15 residues. Deletions cut 1 base from V and 2 bases from J, with 11 bases between. Germline V gene sequence: CDR1 SGHVS, CDR2 FNYEAQ. CDR3 DNA sequence: TGTGCCAGCAGCTTAGGGGGCAGGGTAAACACTGAAGCTTTCTTT. As protein: CASSLGGRVNTEAFF.

This clone came up once. The rearrangement uses TRBV11-1 and TRBJ2-7; tentatively, D is TRBD1 (5 bases). Per the germline V gene, CDR1 is SGHAT and CDR2 is FQDESV (reference sequence). The CDR3 spans 13 residues. Trimming took off 5 bases at V and 0 bases at J, with 8 bases between the two ends. In nucleotides, the CDR3 is TGTGCCAGCAGCCAGGGCAGCTCCTACGAGCAGTACTTC. As protein: CASSQGSSYEQYF.

The chain employs TRBV28 and TRBJ2-7; D is perhaps TRBD1 (6 bases). The CDR3 length is 17 residues. The V end lost 5 bases, the J end lost 5 bases, and 25 bases lay between the germline ends. The germline V gene encodes CDR1 MDHEN and CDR2 SYDVKM. The DNA for the CDR3 is TGTGCCAGCAGTCCCCTAGTTGGAGATGTAAGGGGGAACGAGCAGTACTTC. Residues: CASSPLVGDVRGNEQYF.